The 2 T cell receptor beta chains reported below all come from one sample, sequenced in a study of T cells in Graves' hyperthyroidism and ophthalmopathy. The investigators amplified TCR beta CDR3 regions from RNA transcripts. When the TCR CDR3 underwent first-round RT-PCR, the HTBI primer set was used. TCRdb reanalysed the multiplex PCR reads using MiXCR and keeps one entry per CDR3 protein. Here the sample spans fewer than 750,000 distinct CDR3 sequences, roughly 14% being singletons. Material: blood. The receptors here all came from a woman in her thirties or forties with Graves' ophthalmopathy.

This clonotype has at least ten counts. The chain combines TRBV29-1 with TRBJ1-1; D unclear. The CDR3 is made up of 12 amino acids. The germline V gene has CDR1 SQVTM and CDR2 ANQGSEA. Trimming pared 2 bases from V and 10 bases from J, leaving 14 bases between. DNA of the CDR3: TGCAGCGTTGAAAGTGTGGAAGGGCGAGCTTTCTTT. Protein sequence: CSVESVEGRAFF.

This clonotype was seen at least ten times. The chain couples TRBV7-6 to TRBJ2-2; D perhaps matches TRBD1 (6 bases). The CDR3 extends over 14 amino acids. Looked up from germline, CDR1 is SGHVS and CDR2 is FNYEAQ. V lost 3 bases and J lost 3, with 8 bases in between. The CDR3 bases are TGTGCCAGCAGCTTGGGACATTACACCGGGGAGCTGTTTTTT. Translated, it gives CASSLGHYTGELFF.